The 22 T cell receptor beta chains presented below share a single source sample, sequenced in a study of metastatic and nonmetastatic thyroid tumors. TCRdb recomputed clones from the PCR reads via MiXCR. The sample shows about 43,000 clones, 3% to 3.5% of them seen only once. None of the patients had undergone any treatment ahead of thyroid surgery. The sample taken for sequencing was blood. The receptors stem from a female donor with papillary thyroid cancer or a benign thyroid nodule (not recorded which). Some clones in this sample may be carry-over from other donors' samples.

V is TRBV20-1 and J is TRBJ1-1, with D tentatively TRBD1 (5 bases). CDR3 length equals 13 residues. V was clipped by 6 bases and J by 5 bases, with 16 bases between them. Germline V CDR1 and CDR2: DFQATT, SNEGSKA (reference sequence). The CDR3 loop reads CSARVRGVTEAFF. As DNA, the CDR3 is TGCAGTGCCCGTGTTCGGGGCGTTACTGAAGCTTTCTTT.

This clone came up many times. V gene TRBV6-1 combines with J gene TRBJ1-2; D is uncertain. The CDR3 is 18 amino acids. V was trimmed by 5 bases and J by 0 bases, leaving 22 bases between them. Germline CDR1 MNHNS, CDR2 SASEGT. The CDR3 DNA follows: TGTGCCAGCAGTTACAGATTTGGGAGGGATTCTTCTAACTATGGCTACACCTTC. Its translation: CASSYRFGRDSSNYGYTF.

The genes are TRBV19 and TRBJ1-1, with no clear D. The CDR3 totals 15 residues. The V end lost 5 bases, the J end lost 3 bases, and 16 bases lay between the germline ends. Germline CDR1 LNHDA, CDR2 SQIVND (reference sequence). This chain's CDR3 is CASSAGVRGDTEAFF. For the CDR3, the DNA is TGTGCCAGTAGTGCTGGCGTTCGGGGTGACACTGAAGCTTTCTTT.

This chain connects TRBV6-1 to TRBJ1-1, with D perhaps TRBD1 (5 bases). Germline values: CDR1 MNHNS, CDR2 SASEGT. The CDR3 spans 15 residues. V shed 1 base and J shed 6 bases, with 15 bases lying between them. The CDR3 nucleotides are TGTGCCAGCAGTGAAGATCACCGCAGGGAGTCTGAAGCTTTCTTT. Its translation: CASSEDHRRESEAFF.

The V gene is TRBV6-2 or TRBV6-3, the J gene TRBJ2-1, with TRBD1 identical over 9 bases. Germline V lookup: CDR1 MNHEY, CDR2 SVGEGT. This CDR3 is 15 amino acids long. J was trimmed by 6 bases and V by 2 bases; bases with no gene match: 5. For the CDR3, the DNA is TGTGCCAGCAGTTACAGTGGGACAGGGTTCAATGAGCAGTTCTTC. Protein sequence: CASSYSGTGFNEQFF.

The V and J genes are TRBV28 and TRBJ2-2; D ambiguous. V lost 3 bases to trimming and J lost 3 bases, with 11 bases between them. The CDR3 sequence is 15 residues long. CDR1 and CDR2 (germline): MDHEN, SYDVKM. CDR3 protein: CASSFNRRDTGELFF. The DNA of the CDR3 is TGTGCCAGCAGTTTCAATAGAAGGGACACCGGGGAGCTGTTTTTT.

This chain links TRBV7-2 with TRBJ2-7; no reliable D call. In germline, CDR1 is SGHTA, CDR2 FQGNSA. This CDR3 is built from 13 residues. The V end lost 2 bases, the J end lost 2 bases, and 7 bases lay between the germline ends. CDR3 nucleotide sequence: TGTGCCAGCAGCTTACGTACCACCTACGAGCAGTACTTC. Residues: CASSLRTTYEQYF.

This clone was counted at least ten times. The rearrangement uses TRBV30 and TRBJ2-1; TRBD2 matches 9 bases. Germline V lookup: CDR1 GTSNPN, CDR2 SVGIG (reference sequence). This CDR3 is 12 amino acids long. J was trimmed by 14 bases and V by 3 bases; bases with no gene match: 8. The CDR3: CAWSLAGSRKFF. In DNA, the CDR3 is TGTGCCTGGAGCCTAGCGGGGTCAAGGAAGTTCTTC.

This clone was picked up many times. The V gene is TRBV2, the J gene TRBJ2-3; 8 nucleotides line up with TRBD2. The germline CDR1 and CDR2 sequences are SNHLY and FYNNEI. The V gene end was trimmed by 5 bases and the J gene end by 2 bases; junction bases not matched to a gene: 3. CDR3 length equals 14 residues. DNA of the CDR3: TGTGCCAGCAGTCCGGGACTAGTCACAGATACGCAGTATTTT. Protein: CASSPGLVTDTQYF.

This clone was observed many times. The V call is TRBV5-5, the J call TRBJ2-7, with 9 bases identical to TRBD1. The CDR3 covers 14 residues. The V gene end was trimmed by 2 bases and the J gene end by 2 bases; junction bases not matched to a gene: 2. Germline lookup yields CDR1 SGHKS and CDR2 YYEKEE (reference sequence). The CDR3 nucleotides read TGTGCCAGCAGCTTTCGGGACAGGGCCTACGAGCAGTACTTC. It yields the protein CASSFRDRAYEQYF. The full variable domain, with the rest looked up from reference TRBV5-5 and TRBJ2-7, is DAGVTQSPTHLIKTRGQQVTLRCSPISGHKSVSWYQQVLGQGPQFIFQYYEKEERGRGNFPDRFSARQFPNYSSELNVNALLLGDSALYLCASSFRDRAYEQYFGPGTRLTVT.

The J gene is TRBJ1-1, the V gene TRBV30; no definite D call. Germline CDR1 GTSNPN, CDR2 SVGIG (reference sequence). Trimming took off 7 bases at V and 4 bases at J, with 22 bases between the two ends. The CDR3 loop spans 15 amino acids. The CDR3 spells CALPSVGDRGTEAFF. DNA for the CDR3: TGTGCCTTGCCATCGGTCGGGGATCGAGGCACTGAAGCTTTCTTT. The variable domain in full, completed from reference TRBV30 and TRBJ1-1, reads SQTIHQWPATLVQPVGSPLSLECTVEGTSNPNLYWYRQAAGRGLQLLFYSVGIGQISSEVPQNLSASRPQDRQFILSSKKLLLSDSGFYLCALPSVGDRGTEAFFGQGTRLTVV.

The gene calls are TRBV19 and TRBJ2-1, with D perhaps given as TRBD1 or TRBD2 (5 bases each). The V and J ends lost 3 bases and 0 bases respectively, with 12 bases between them. CDR3 length equals 16 residues. Germline V gene sequence: CDR1 LNHDA, CDR2 SQIVND (reference sequence). CDR3 nucleotides: TGTGCCAGTAGTATGCAACCAGGGAGCTCCTACAATGAGCAGTTCTTC. Residues: CASSMQPGSSYNEQFF.

This clone occurred many times. The V gene is TRBV7-8, the J gene TRBJ2-1; 7 bases align to TRBD2. This CDR3 is 16 amino acids long. Germline V CDR1 and CDR2: SGHVS, FQNEAQ. V shed 1 base and J 0 bases; nucleotides not matched to a gene: 3. CDR3 residues: CASSLVGGGSYNEQFF. The CDR3 DNA follows: TGTGCCAGCAGCTTAGTGGGCGGGGGCTCCTACAATGAGCAGTTCTTC.

J is TRBJ1-3 and V is TRBV6-1; D is unclear. The germline CDR1 and CDR2 sequences are MNHNS and SASEGT. V lost 7 bases and J lost 4, with 11 bases in between. The CDR3 runs to 13 residues. Written as DNA, the CDR3 is TGTGCCAGCACAGTGGCAAAAGGAAACACCATATATTTT. As protein: CASTVAKGNTIYF.

This sequence joins TRBV19 and TRBJ2-6; a weak D match, TRBD1 (7 bases). The germline gives CDR1 LNHDA, CDR2 SQIVND (reference sequence). The CDR3 covers 13 residues. V was clipped by 4 bases and J by 13 bases, with 14 bases between them. CDR3 nucleotide sequence: TGTGCCAGTAGTACCCGGCAGGGGGGTGTCCTGACTTTC. This translates into CASSTRQGGVLTF.

The sample holds a few counts of this clone. Since a much larger clone is just one base distant, this may be a read error. Other DNA sequences in the sample encode the same CDR3. This chain connects TRBV29-1 to TRBJ2-6; weak D call: TRBD1 (5 bases). Germline V gene sequence: CDR1 SQVTM, CDR2 ANQGSEA. The length of the CDR3 is 13 residues. CDR3 residues: CSVEPSGANVLTF. For the CDR3, the DNA is TGCAGCGTTGAACCCTCTGGGGCCAACGTCCTGACCTTC.

At least ten counts were recorded for this clone. The chain joins TRBV6-2 or TRBV6-3 to TRBJ2-1; 10 nucleotides line up with TRBD1. With 6 bases clipped from V and 4 bases from J, the junction kept 6 bases outside the gene matches. Germline V gene data show CDR1 as MNHEY and CDR2 as SVGEGT. This CDR3 spans 15 amino acids. CDR3 DNA: TGTGCCAGCAGGCGGACGGGACAGGGGTACAATGAGCAGTTCTTC. Translating it yields CASRRTGQGYNEQFF.

In this sample, this clone turned up many times. The chain combines TRBV10-1 with TRBJ2-1, with 9 bases identical to TRBD1. CDR1 is WNHNN and CDR2 is SYGVQD in the germline V gene (reference sequence). The CDR3 consists of 17 residues. V shed 6 bases and J 8 bases; nucleotides not matched to a gene: 17. CDR3 DNA sequence: TGCGCCAGCAGGAGAGAGCCGGGACAGGGAACTTTTGATGAGCAGTTCTTC. Translating it yields CASRREPGQGTFDEQFF.

Worth noting for this clone: Mismatch with germline at one junction end may stem from a read error. The chain carries TRBV30 and TRBJ1-4, with D unclear. CDR3 length: 12 residues. Germline V gene data show CDR1 as GTSNPN and CDR2 as SVGIG (reference sequence). The CDR3 bases are TGTGCCTGCAGTGTCGGGTATGAAAAACTGTTTTTT. Translation gives CACSVGYEKLFF.

This clone was observed many times. This rearrangement joins TRBV6-1 to TRBJ2-7; tentatively, D is TRBD2 (5 bases). The CDR3 covers 17 residues. Per germline, CDR1 MNHNS and CDR2 SASEGT. Trimming took 5 bases from V and 0 from J, leaving 20 bases between them. This chain's CDR3 is CASSYAVDPGSSYEQYF. In DNA, the CDR3 is TGTGCCAGCAGTTACGCGGTTGATCCGGGGAGCTCCTACGAGCAGTACTTC.

This clone has ten or more counts. This CDR3 reads CSASLGTSSYEQYF. CDR3 coding DNA: TGCAGTGCTAGTCTTGGGACTAGCTCCTACGAGCAGTACTTC. This chain links TRBV20-1 with TRBJ2-7, with 8 bases aligning to TRBD2. The CDR3 totals 14 residues. Germline trimming cut 3 bases from V and 0 bases from J; bases unmatched to any gene: 4. The V gene's germline CDR1 is DFQATT and CDR2 SNEGSKA (reference sequence).

The sample holds many counts of this clone. V usage is TRBV5-4 and J usage is TRBJ2-5; 8 positions agree with TRBD1. This CDR3 region has 18 residues. Unmatched junction bases numbered 14, after V lost 2 bases and J lost 2 bases. Per germline, CDR1 SGHNT and CDR2 YYREEE (reference sequence). DNA of the CDR3: TGTGCCAGCAGCTTAAGTTCGGCAGGGGGCGCCCAACAAGAGACCCAGTACTTC. Its protein product is CASSLSSAGGAQQETQYF.